The clone carrying this T cell receptor beta chain came up many times. What it binds is unknown. These data originate in a study of T cell repertoires in cytomegalovirus infection. The overall study: Through public TCR beta signatures, both CMV infection and matching HLA type were indicated. The study, taken as a whole, reports: CMV-specific TCR beta clonotypes restricted by HLA-C dominated the ex vivo response. Carriage of CMV together with the relevant HLA was identifiable through cumulative public TCR beta family frequency.

The ends lost 5 bases at V and 3 bases at J; junction bases unmatched: 13. From germline, CDR1 is SGHTA and CDR2 FQGNSA. The CDR3 has 17 residues. One entry per CDR3 protein, called by TCRdb with MiXCR from the reads. The sample holds more than 150,000 distinct CDR3 sequences, approximately 19% seen once. The TCR comes from a human donor in good health (CMV status not recorded). Some clones in this sample may be carry-over from other donors' samples. This chain links TRBV7-2 with TRBJ2-3; the match to TRBD1 covers 8 bases. Sequencing was performed on PBMCs. CDR3 loop: CASSPRGRVGGTDTQYF. CDR3 DNA sequence: TGTGCCAGCAGCCCCAGGGGGCGGGTTGGTGGTACAGATACGCAGTATTTT.